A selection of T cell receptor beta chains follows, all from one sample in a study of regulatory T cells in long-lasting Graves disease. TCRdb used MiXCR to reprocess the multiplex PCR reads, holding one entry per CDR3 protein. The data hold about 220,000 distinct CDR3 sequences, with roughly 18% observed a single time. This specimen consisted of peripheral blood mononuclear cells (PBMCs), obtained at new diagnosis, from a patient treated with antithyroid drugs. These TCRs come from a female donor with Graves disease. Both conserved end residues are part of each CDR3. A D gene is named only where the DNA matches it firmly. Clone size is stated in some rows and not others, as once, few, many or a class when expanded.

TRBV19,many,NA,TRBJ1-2,CASSIPPGRDTFGYTF,TGTGCCAGTAGTATACCCCCGGGACGGGACACGTTTGGCTACACCTTC
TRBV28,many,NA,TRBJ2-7,CASSFGVGSYEQYF,TGTGCCAGCAGTTTTGGGGTAGGCTCCTACGAGCAGTACTTC
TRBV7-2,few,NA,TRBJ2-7,CASSPASRQYF,TGTGCCAGCAGCCCCGCTAGCAGGCAGTACTTC
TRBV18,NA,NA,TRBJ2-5,CASSLPPGQETQYF,TGTGCCAGCTCACTTCCGCCAGGTCAAGAGACCCAGTACTTC
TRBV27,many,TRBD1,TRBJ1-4,CASSLSGTGSNEKLFF,TGTGCCAGCAGTTTATCCGGGACAGGGAGTAATGAAAAACTGTTTTTT
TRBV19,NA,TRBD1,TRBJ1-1,CASRAIRGGMIEAFF,TGTGCCAGTAGGGCCATCAGGGGGGGGATGATAGAAGCTTTCTTT
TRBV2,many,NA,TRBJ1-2,CASSESEPNYGYTF,TGTGCCAGCAGTGAAAGTGAGCCTAACTATGGCTACACCTTC
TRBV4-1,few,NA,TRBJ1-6,CASSQEGVSPLHF,TGCGCCAGCAGCCAAGAAGGGGTTTCACCCCTCCACTTT
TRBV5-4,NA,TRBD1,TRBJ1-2,CASSLAPGQGSYGYTF,TGTGCCAGCAGCTTGGCGCCGGGACAGGGCTCCTATGGCTACACCTTC
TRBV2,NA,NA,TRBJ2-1,CASTRAAPGRAQFF,TGTGCCAGCACCCGTGCGGCACCGGGACGGGCACAGTTCTTC